Below are 2 T cell receptor beta chains sequenced from a single sample in a study of cytomegalovirus exposure and HLA in healthy donors (dated by TCRdb to the late 2010s). Library method: the immunoSEQ multiplex PCR assay. For the multiplex PCR, a mixture combining 60 forward primers for TCR Vbeta segments and 13 reverse primers for TCR Jbeta segments was used. This is the immuneACCESS table as TCRdb keeps it, with only in-frame sequences that have V and J called. A part of the clones is gone; compared with another copy, unresolved V genes explain less than half, and the rest is unexplained. In all, the sample holds about 180,000 clones, and approximately 80% of those were seen once. The ten largest clones capture less than 3% of the sample. Sequenced: PBMCs. The receptors originated from a male donor in good health and CMV-seronegative.

The chain combines TRBV12-1 with TRBJ1-5; TRBD1, the table's D call, was not compared with the DNA. TRBV12-1 is labeled a pseudogene. CDR3 length: 16 amino acids. CDR3 loop: CASSFEGAGVNQPQHF. The CDR3 DNA sequence: TGTGCCAGCAGCTTTGAGGGGGCAGGGGTCAATCAGCCCCAGCATTTT.

This chain links TRBV29-1 with TRBJ2-5; 8 nucleotides match TRBD1. CDR3 length equals 13 residues. V was pared by 7 bases and J by 6 bases, with 10 bases of the junction left unmatched. Per germline, CDR1 SQVTM and CDR2 ANQGSEA. CDR3: CSGWSGQGKTQYF. For the CDR3, the DNA is TGCAGCGGGTGGTCAGGACAGGGAAAGACCCAGTACTTC.